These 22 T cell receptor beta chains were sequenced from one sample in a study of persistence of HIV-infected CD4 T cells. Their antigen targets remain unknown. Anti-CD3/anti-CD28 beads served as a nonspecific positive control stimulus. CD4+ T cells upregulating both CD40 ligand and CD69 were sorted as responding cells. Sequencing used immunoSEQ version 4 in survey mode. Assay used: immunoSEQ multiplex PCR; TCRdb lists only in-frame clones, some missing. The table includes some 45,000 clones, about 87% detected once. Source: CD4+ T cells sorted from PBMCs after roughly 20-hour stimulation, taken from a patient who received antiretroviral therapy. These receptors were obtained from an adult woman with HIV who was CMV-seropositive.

The CDR3 DNA is TGTGCCAGCAGCGGACCCCCGGGGGCTGAGACCCAGTACTTC. Its translation: CASSGPPGAETQYF. V gene TRBV7-6 combines with J gene TRBJ2-5; D may be TRBD1 or TRBD2 (6 bases each). The CDR3 runs 14 residues. Germline V gives CDR1 SGHVS, CDR2 FNYEAQ. With 5 bases removed from V and 5 bases from J, the gap between germline ends came to 15 bases.

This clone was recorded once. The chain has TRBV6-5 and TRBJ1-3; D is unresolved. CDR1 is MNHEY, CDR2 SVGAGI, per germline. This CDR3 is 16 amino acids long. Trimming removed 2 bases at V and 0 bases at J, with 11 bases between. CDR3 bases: TGTGCCAGCAGTTACAAAGGCCCAATCTCTGGAAACACCATATATTTT. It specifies CASSYKGPISGNTIYF.

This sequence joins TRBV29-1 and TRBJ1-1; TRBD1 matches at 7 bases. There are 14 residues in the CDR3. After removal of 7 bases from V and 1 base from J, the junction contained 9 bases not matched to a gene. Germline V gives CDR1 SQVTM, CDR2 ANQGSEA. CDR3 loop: CSGGEQGRNTEAFF. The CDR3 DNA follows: TGCAGCGGGGGAGAACAGGGGCGGAACACTGAAGCTTTCTTT.

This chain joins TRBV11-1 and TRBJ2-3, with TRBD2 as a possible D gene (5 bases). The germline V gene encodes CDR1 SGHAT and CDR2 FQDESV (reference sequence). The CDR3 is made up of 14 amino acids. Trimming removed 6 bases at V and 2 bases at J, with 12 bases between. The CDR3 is CASRTGLNTDTQYF. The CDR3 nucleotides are TGTGCCAGCAGAACTGGACTGAACACAGATACGCAGTATTTT. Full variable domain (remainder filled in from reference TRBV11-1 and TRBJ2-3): EAEVAQSPRYKITEKSQAVAFWCDPISGHATLYWYRQILGQGPELLVQFQDESVVDDSQLPKDRFSAERLKGVDSTLKIQPAELGDSAMYLCASRTGLNTDTQYFGPGTRLTVL.

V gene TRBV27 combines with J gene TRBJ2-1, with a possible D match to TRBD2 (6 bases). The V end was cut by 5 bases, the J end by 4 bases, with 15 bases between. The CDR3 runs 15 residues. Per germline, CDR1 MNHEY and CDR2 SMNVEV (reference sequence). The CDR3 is CASSAQAGVYNEQFF. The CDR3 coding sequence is TGTGCCAGCAGTGCCCAAGCGGGTGTATACAATGAGCAGTTCTTC.

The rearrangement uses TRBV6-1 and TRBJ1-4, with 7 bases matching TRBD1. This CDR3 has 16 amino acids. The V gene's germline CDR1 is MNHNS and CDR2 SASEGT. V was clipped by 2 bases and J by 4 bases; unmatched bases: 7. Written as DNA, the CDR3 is TGTGCCAGCAGTGAAACCCCGGGACAGCTTAATGAAAAACTGTTTTTT. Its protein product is CASSETPGQLNEKLFF.

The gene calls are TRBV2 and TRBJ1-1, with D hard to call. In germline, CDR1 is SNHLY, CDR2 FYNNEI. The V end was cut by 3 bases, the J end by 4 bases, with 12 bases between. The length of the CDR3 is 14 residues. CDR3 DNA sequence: TGTGCCAGCAGTGAGACACGGTCGGGCACTGAAGCTTTCTTT. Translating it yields CASSETRSGTEAFF.

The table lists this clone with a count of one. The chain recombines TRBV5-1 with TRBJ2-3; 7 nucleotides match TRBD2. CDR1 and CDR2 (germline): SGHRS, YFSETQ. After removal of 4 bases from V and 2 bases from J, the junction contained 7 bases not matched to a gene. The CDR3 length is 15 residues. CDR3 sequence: CASSRRGVVTDTQYF. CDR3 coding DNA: TGCGCCAGCAGCCGACGGGGGGTGGTCACAGATACGCAGTATTTT. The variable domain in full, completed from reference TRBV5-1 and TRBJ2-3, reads KAGVTQTPRYLIKTRGQQVTLSCSPISGHRSVSWYQQTPGQGLQFLFEYFSETQRNKGNFPGRFSGRQFSNSRSEMNVSTLELGDSALYLCASSRRGVVTDTQYFGPGTRLTVL.

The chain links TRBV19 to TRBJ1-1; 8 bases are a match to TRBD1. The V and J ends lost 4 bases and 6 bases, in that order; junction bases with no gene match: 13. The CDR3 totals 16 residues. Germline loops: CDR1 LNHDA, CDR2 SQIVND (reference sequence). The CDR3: CASSTIDRGERSEAFF. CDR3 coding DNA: TGTGCCAGTAGTACAATAGACAGGGGAGAAAGGTCTGAAGCTTTCTTT. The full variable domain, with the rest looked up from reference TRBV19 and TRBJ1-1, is DGGITQSPKYLFRKEGQNVTLSCEQNLNHDAMYWYRQDPGQGLRLIYYSQIVNDFQKGDIAEGYSVSREKKESFPLTVTSAQKNPTAFYLCASSTIDRGERSEAFFGQGTRLTVV.

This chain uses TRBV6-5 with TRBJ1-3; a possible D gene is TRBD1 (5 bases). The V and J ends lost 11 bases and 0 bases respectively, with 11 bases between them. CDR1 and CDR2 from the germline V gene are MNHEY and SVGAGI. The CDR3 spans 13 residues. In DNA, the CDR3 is TGTGCCGCGCAAGACAGCTCTGGAAACACCATATATTTT. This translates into CAAQDSSGNTIYF.

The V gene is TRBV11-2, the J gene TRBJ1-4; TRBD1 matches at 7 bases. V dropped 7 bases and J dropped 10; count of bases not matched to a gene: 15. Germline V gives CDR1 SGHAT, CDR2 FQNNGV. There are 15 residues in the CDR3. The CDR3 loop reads CASTISSGGYAKLFF. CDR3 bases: TGTGCCAGCACCATCAGCTCAGGGGGTTATGCAAAACTGTTTTTT.

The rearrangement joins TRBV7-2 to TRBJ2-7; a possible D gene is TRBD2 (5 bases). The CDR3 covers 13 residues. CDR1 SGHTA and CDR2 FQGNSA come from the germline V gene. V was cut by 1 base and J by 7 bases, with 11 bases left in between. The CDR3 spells CASSLGGSFEQYF. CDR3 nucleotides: TGTGCCAGCAGCTTAGGCGGGTCATTTGAGCAGTACTTC.

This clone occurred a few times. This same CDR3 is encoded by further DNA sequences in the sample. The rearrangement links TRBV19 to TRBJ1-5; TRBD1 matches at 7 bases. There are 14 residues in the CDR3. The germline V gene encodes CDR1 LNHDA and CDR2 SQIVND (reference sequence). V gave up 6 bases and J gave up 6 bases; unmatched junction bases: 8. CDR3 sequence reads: CASSPPGGGQPQHF. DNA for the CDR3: TGTGCCAGTAGCCCTCCAGGGGGTGGTCAGCCCCAGCATTTT.

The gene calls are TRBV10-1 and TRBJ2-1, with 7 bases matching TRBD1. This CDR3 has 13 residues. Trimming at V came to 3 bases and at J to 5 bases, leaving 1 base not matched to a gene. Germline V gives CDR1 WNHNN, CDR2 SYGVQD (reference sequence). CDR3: CASSDRGNNEQFF. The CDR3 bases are TGCGCCAGCAGTGACAGGGGGAACAATGAGCAGTTCTTC.

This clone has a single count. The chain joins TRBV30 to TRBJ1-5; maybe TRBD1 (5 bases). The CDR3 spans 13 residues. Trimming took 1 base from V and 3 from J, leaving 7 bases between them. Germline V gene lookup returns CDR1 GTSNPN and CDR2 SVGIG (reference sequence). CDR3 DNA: TGTGCCTGGAGTGGAGGGGTCAATCAGCCCCAGCATTTT. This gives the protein CAWSGGVNQPQHF.

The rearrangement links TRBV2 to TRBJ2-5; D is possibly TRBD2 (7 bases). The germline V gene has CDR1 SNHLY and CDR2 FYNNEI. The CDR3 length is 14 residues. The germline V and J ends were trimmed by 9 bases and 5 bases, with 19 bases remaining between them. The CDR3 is CARPVGGGRETQYF. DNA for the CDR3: TGTGCCAGACCAGTGGGGGGGGGCAGGGAGACCCAGTACTTC.

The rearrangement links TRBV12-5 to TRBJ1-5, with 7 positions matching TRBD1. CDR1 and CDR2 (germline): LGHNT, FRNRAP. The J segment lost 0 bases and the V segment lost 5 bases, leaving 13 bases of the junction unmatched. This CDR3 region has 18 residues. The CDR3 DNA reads TGTGCTAGTGGTCTACGACAGGGAAACTTCGTTAGCAATCAGCCCCAGCATTTT. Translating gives CASGLRQGNFVSNQPQHF. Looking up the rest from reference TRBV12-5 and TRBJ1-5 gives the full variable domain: DARVTQTPRHKVTEMGQEVTMRCQPILGHNTVFWYRQTMMQGLELLAYFRNRAPLDDSGMPKDRFSAEMPDATLATLKIQPSEPRDSAVYFCASGLRQGNFVSNQPQHFGDGTRLSIL.

CDR3 DNA: TGTGCCAGCAGTGAAGCAGGGGGCACGTTCGGGGAGCTGTTTTTT. This codes for CASSEAGGTFGELFF. This sequence joins TRBV6-1 and TRBJ2-2, with 7 bases aligning to TRBD1. CDR1 and CDR2 (germline): MNHNS, SASEGT. V shed 0 bases, J shed 7 bases, and the junction held 5 bases outside the gene matches. This CDR3 is 15 amino acids long.

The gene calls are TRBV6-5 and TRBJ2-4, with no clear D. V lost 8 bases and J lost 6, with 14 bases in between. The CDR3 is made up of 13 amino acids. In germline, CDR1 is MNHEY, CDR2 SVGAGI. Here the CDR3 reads CASLPSMGNIQYF. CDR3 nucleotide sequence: TGTGCCAGCCTACCCAGCATGGGAAACATTCAGTACTTC.

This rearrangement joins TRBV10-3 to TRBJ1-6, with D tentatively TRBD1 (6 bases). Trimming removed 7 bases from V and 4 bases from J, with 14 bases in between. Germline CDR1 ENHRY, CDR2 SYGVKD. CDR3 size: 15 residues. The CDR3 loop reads CAIISGTSYNSPLHF. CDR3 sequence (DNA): TGTGCCATCATATCCGGGACATCGTATAATTCACCCCTCCACTTT.

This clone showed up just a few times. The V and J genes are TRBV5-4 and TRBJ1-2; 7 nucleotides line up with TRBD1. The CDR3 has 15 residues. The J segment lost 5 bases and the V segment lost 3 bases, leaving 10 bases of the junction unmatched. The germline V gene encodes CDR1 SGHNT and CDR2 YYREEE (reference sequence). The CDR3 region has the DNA TGTGCCAGCAGCTCCCGACAGGGAATATGGTATGGCTACACCTTC. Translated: CASSSRQGIWYGYTF.

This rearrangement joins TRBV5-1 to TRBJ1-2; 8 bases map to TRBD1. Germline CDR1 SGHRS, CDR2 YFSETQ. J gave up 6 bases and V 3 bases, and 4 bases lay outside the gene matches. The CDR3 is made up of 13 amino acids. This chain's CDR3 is CASSSRGLDGYTF. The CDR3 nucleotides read TGCGCCAGCAGCTCCAGGGGGCTCGATGGCTACACCTTC.